The 8 T cell receptor beta chains below come from one sample, sequenced in a study of beta chain features in type 1 diabetes. Study observations and caveats: Type 1 diabetes patients had TCRB CDR3s that were shorter (moderately but significantly so) in all four CD4+ subsets.

Since all of the isolated RNA was reverse transcribed, expressed TCRB transcripts were what got sequenced. TCRdb's table, derived via immunoSEQ multiplex PCR, lists solely in-frame clones and lacks some. In the table there are some 370,000 clones, 9.5% to 10% of which are singletons. The antigens these receptors bind are not known. Sequencing was done on a sample of central memory CD4+ T cells from blood. The receptors come from a man younger than 40 with type 1 diabetes.

The V call is TRBV28, the J call TRBJ2-5; D tentatively fits TRBD1 or TRBD2 (6 bases each). The J call is uncertain, as TRBJ2-7 better fits the DNA end. CDR3 length equals 15 residues. Germline CDR1 and CDR2: MDHEN and SYDVKM. Written as DNA, the CDR3 is TGTGCCAGCAGTTTATGGGGCAGGGGAGGTAACGAGCAGTACTTC. Protein product: CASSLWGRGGNEQYF.

The rearrangement joins TRBV29-1 to TRBJ2-1; D gene uncertain. CDR3 length equals 12 residues. Germline loops: CDR1 SQVTM, CDR2 ANQGSEA. Trimming removed 4 bases at V and 3 bases at J, with 7 bases between. The CDR3 region is CSVVHNYNEQFF. Here the CDR3 DNA reads TGCAGCGTTGTGCATAACTACAATGAGCAGTTCTTC.

This clone was detected many times. The chain joins TRBV10-3 to TRBJ2-2; 11 bases fit TRBD1. The CDR3 is 16 residues long. Germline trimming cut 8 bases from V and 4 bases from J; bases unmatched to any gene: 9. Germline V CDR1 and CDR2: ENHRY, SYGVKD. Written as DNA, the CDR3 is TGTGCCATCGAACGGACAGGGGGCGCGGGCACCGGGGAGCTGTTTTTT. Amino acid sequence: CAIERTGGAGTGELFF.

This clone appeared a few times. Additional DNA sequences in this sample encode the identical CDR3. This chain uses TRBV5-6 with TRBJ2-7; TRBD1 aligns across 8 bases. CDR1 and CDR2 from the germline V gene are SGHDT and YYEEEE. This CDR3 is built from 14 residues. Trimming cost V 4 bases and J 1 base; bases outside gene matches: 4. The CDR3 sequence is CASSADRGSYEQYF. The CDR3 DNA follows: TGTGCCAGCAGCGCCGACAGGGGATCCTACGAGCAGTACTTC.

The chain carries TRBV7-2 and TRBJ1-2, with D possibly TRBD1 on 5 matching bases. This CDR3 contains 14 residues. Germline CDR1 reads SGHTA; CDR2 reads FQGNSA. The ends were cut back, 4 bases at V and 6 bases at J, with 15 bases in the middle. The CDR3 DNA reads as TGTGCCAGCAGCTCATGGGGGGGACTAGATGGCTACACCTTC. Residues: CASSSWGGLDGYTF.

This sequence joins TRBV7-9 and TRBJ2-1; D unclear. This CDR3 has 13 amino acids. V was trimmed by 5 bases and J by 9 bases, leaving 14 bases between them. Germline assignment: CDR1 SEHNR and CDR2 FQNEAQ (reference sequence). CDR3 coding DNA: TGTGCCAGCAGCCCCGACCAACCCGGTGAGCAGTTCTTC. This encodes CASSPDQPGEQFF.

This clone was counted ten times or more. The rearrangement uses TRBV4-1 and TRBJ1-2; 7 bases match TRBD1. Germline loops: CDR1 MGHRA, CDR2 YSYEKL. This CDR3 region has 20 residues. V dropped 2 bases and J dropped 3; count of bases not matched to a gene: 21. This CDR3 is CASSQTRNPRQGPADYGYTF. CDR3 nucleotides: TGCGCCAGCAGCCAAACGCGTAACCCCAGACAGGGTCCAGCGGACTATGGCTACACCTTC.

The genes are TRBV6-1 and TRBJ2-5, with D possibly being TRBD1 or TRBD2 (5 bases each). V was shortened by 5 bases and J by 10 bases, with 20 bases between the two germline ends. The CDR3 is 14 amino acids. The germline gives CDR1 MNHNS, CDR2 SASEGT. The CDR3 loop reads CASSYHQGPGVQYF. For the CDR3, the DNA is TGTGCCAGCAGTTATCATCAGGGACCTGGGGTCCAGTACTTC.